This T cell receptor (beta chain) was recorded in a study of T cells after somatic rescue of genetic block. The junction had 6 bases not matched to a gene; V was cut back by 6 bases and J by 1 base. CDR3 length: 15 amino acids. Germline V gene sequence: CDR1 KGHSH, CDR2 LQKENI. Profiled with immunoSEQ multiplex PCR; TCRdb holds only in-frame clones, not every one. The sample has tens of thousands of clones, roughly 93% seen once; the top ten hold roughly 2.9%. The receptor comes from a man under 40. The specimen was peripheral blood mononuclear cells (PBMCs). This chain joins TRBV18 and TRBJ2-7, with 10 bases that match TRBD1. The CDR3 DNA reads TGTGCCAGCTCCCCCGGGACAGGGGCGTCCTACGAGCAGTACTTC. Translating gives CASSPGTGASYEQYF.